This T cell receptor beta chain was captured by sequencing in a study of blood T cell repertoires in COVID-19. Overall study: Italy, Spain and the United States were the sources of the convalescent and acute COVID-19 samples. PBMCs, B-cell-depleted T cells, or T cells were the source of the cDNA or gDNA that made up the material.

Germline CDR1 reads WNHNN; CDR2 reads SYGVQD (reference sequence). V was clipped by 3 bases and J by 5 bases; unmatched bases: 3. The CDR3 has 15 amino acids. Original processing notes: It was from reference gene primer amplification that nucleated cell counts were estimated. Produced via immunoSEQ multiplex PCR; TCRdb's table is partial and in-frame only. The D gene and trimming were derived from the DNA, and the V and J assignments and clone size from that table. The sample yields about 190,000 clones, around 86% seen once. The sample was peripheral blood. J is TRBJ2-1 and V is TRBV10-1, with 11 positions matching TRBD2. The clonotype originates from a man aged 35 to 55 with acute or convalescent COVID-19. CDR3 in amino acids: CASSDLAGGNNEQFF. CDR3 sequence (DNA): TGCGCCAGCAGTGACCTAGCGGGGGGAAACAATGAGCAGTTCTTC.